A single sample gave rise to the 19 T cell receptor beta chains below, sequenced in a study of cytomegalovirus exposure and HLA in healthy donors. 13 Jbeta primers and 60 Vbeta primers were used for the PCR. Sequencing used immunoSEQ multiplex PCR; TCRdb keeps in-frame clones, though not all of them. Of roughly 140,000 clones in the sample, roughly 80% were seen once. The source material was PBMCs. These receptor sequences come from a male donor in good health and CMV-seronegative.

This clone was seen a few times. The chain recombines TRBV5-4 with TRBJ2-3, with D perhaps TRBD1 (5 bases). V dropped 4 bases and J dropped 2 bases, with 11 bases sitting between them. The CDR3 totals 14 residues. The germline gives CDR1 SGHNT, CDR2 YYREEE (reference sequence). This CDR3 reads CASSLKGYTDTQYF. The CDR3 DNA reads as TGTGCCAGCAGCCTGAAGGGGTACACAGATACGCAGTATTTT.

This clone was counted only a few times. V usage is TRBV10-3 and J usage is TRBJ1-4; 12 nucleotides agree with TRBD1. Losses at the gene ends were 0 bases for V and 7 bases for J; bases not matched to a gene: 3. Germline V gene sequence: CDR1 ENHRY, CDR2 SYGVKD. This CDR3 contains 16 residues. CDR3 loop: CAISESGQGATEKLFF. CDR3 DNA: TGTGCCATCAGTGAGTCGGGACAGGGGGCCACTGAAAAACTGTTTTTT.

CDR3 bases: TGTGCCAGCAGCGTCCGGACAGGTAGCTCTGGAAACACCATATATTTT. Protein: CASSVRTGSSGNTIYF. The V call is TRBV7-2, the J call TRBJ1-3, with 7 bases fitting TRBD1. Germline CDR1 SGHTA, CDR2 FQGNSA. This CDR3 region has 16 residues. V trimming: 5 bases; J trimming: 0 bases; junction bases outside the gene matches: 7.

The chain employs TRBV7-9 and TRBJ2-1; 10 bases are a match to TRBD1. This CDR3 is built from 14 residues. CDR1 and CDR2 from the germline V gene are SEHNR and FQNEAQ (reference sequence). J lost 10 bases, V lost 1 base, and 4 bases had no gene match. The CDR3 protein is CASSLEGTGVEQFF. DNA of the CDR3: TGTGCCAGCAGCTTAGAAGGGACAGGGGTCGAGCAGTTCTTC.

This clone was found once. V is TRBV9 and J is TRBJ2-1, with 10 positions matching TRBD2. Germline CDR1 is SGDLS and CDR2 is YYNGEE. The CDR3 runs to 16 residues. The V gene end was trimmed by 4 bases and the J gene end by 10 bases; junction bases not matched to a gene: 14. The CDR3 is CASSKGGLAGAGEQFF. CDR3 DNA: TGTGCCAGCAGCAAAGGTGGGCTAGCGGGGGCCGGAGAGCAGTTCTTC.

The CDR3, as DNA: TGTGCCAGCAGCTTAACAGTACAAGAGACCCAGTACTTC. It yields the protein CASSLTVQETQYF. The chain couples TRBV7-9 to TRBJ2-5; D is unclear. V dropped 2 bases and J dropped 2 bases, with 6 bases sitting between them. CDR1 and CDR2 (germline): SEHNR, FQNEAQ (reference sequence). The CDR3 has 13 residues.

This clone was detected once. J is TRBJ2-3 and V is TRBV6-5, with TRBD2 identical over 8 bases. V trimming: 5 bases; J trimming: 4 bases; junction bases outside the gene matches: 8. Germline CDR1 and CDR2: MNHEY and SVGAGI. CDR3 length: 15 residues. CDR3 in DNA: TGTGCCAGCAGTGCCCGGGGGGGGGTCGCAGATACGCAGTATTTT. Translation gives CASSARGGVADTQYF.

The chain employs TRBV7-9 and TRBJ2-1; a weak D match, TRBD1 (5 bases). The CDR3 runs 17 residues. V lost 5 bases to trimming and J lost 6 bases, with 23 bases between them. From germline, CDR1 is SEHNR and CDR2 FQNEAQ (reference sequence). DNA for the CDR3: TGTGCCAGCAGCCGACCTGACGGACATAGCCGATCCAATGAGCAGTTCTTC. Translation: CASSRPDGHSRSNEQFF.

The genes are TRBV14 and TRBJ2-7; 7 bases fit TRBD1. J gave up 5 bases and V 3 bases, and 7 bases lay outside the gene matches. The CDR3 runs to 14 residues. Germline CDR1 and CDR2: SGHDN and FVKESK. In nucleotides, the CDR3 is TGTGCCAGCAGCCAGCTGACAGGGAACAACGAGCAGTACTTC. Translating gives CASSQLTGNNEQYF.

The rearrangement uses TRBV6-1 and TRBJ1-1; maybe TRBD1 (6 bases). Deletions cut 2 bases from V and 4 bases from J, with 17 bases between. The length of the CDR3 is 16 residues. Per the germline V gene, CDR1 is MNHNS and CDR2 is SASEGT. Here the CDR3 reads CASSERGWQSSTEAFF. In nucleotides, the CDR3 is TGTGCCAGCAGTGAAAGGGGGTGGCAGAGTTCCACTGAAGCTTTCTTT.

J is TRBJ1-2 and V is TRBV2; 9 positions match TRBD1. The V segment lost 4 bases and the J segment 2 bases; nucleotides outside the gene matches: 11. The CDR3 extends over 17 amino acids. Germline CDR1 is SNHLY and CDR2 is FYNNEI. CDR3 sequence reads: CASSGRGQGRTNYGYTF. The CDR3 nucleotides are TGTGCCAGCAGTGGACGCGGACAGGGGAGGACCAACTATGGCTACACCTTC. Using reference TRBV2 and TRBJ1-2 for the parts outside the CDR3, the full variable domain is EPEVTQTPSHQVTQMGQEVILRCVPISNHLYFYWYRQILGQKVEFLVSFYNNEISEKSEIFDDQFSVERPDGSNFTLKIRSTKLEDSAMYFCASSGRGQGRTNYGYTFGSGTRLTVV.

The rearrangement uses TRBV27 and TRBJ1-6; D is perhaps TRBD1 (6 bases). V dropped 3 bases and J dropped 2 bases, with 20 bases sitting between them. The CDR3 has 19 residues. Germline lookup yields CDR1 MNHEY and CDR2 SMNVEV (reference sequence). CDR3 protein: CASSFRDPLQGTYNSPLHF. CDR3 nucleotides: TGTGCCAGCAGTTTCAGGGACCCTCTTCAGGGGACCTATAATTCACCCCTCCACTTT.

The rearrangement links TRBV10-3 to TRBJ1-3; D is unresolved. Germline assignment: CDR1 ENHRY and CDR2 SYGVKD. This CDR3 has 14 residues. Between the trimmed V and J ends, which lost 10 bases and 4 bases, there was a span of 17 bases. The CDR3 bases are TGTGCCACCGATTCCCGGGGAGGAGGAAACACCATATATTTT. It yields the protein CATDSRGGGNTIYF.

The chain joins TRBV9 to TRBJ2-5; possibly TRBD2 for D (5 bases). Germline CDR1 and CDR2: SGDLS and YYNGEE. The CDR3 is 14 amino acids. V gave up 2 bases and J gave up 4 bases, with 12 bases separating them. The DNA for the CDR3 is TGTGCCAGCAGCGTGTCGACTAACGGAGAGACCCAGTACTTC. Amino acids: CASSVSTNGETQYF.

This clone has only a few counts. This chain links TRBV7-3 with TRBJ2-5, with D perhaps TRBD2 (6 bases). CDR1 is SGHTA, CDR2 FQGTGA, per germline. The CDR3 is made up of 13 amino acids. The V end lost 5 bases, the J end lost 5 bases, and 12 bases lay between the germline ends. CDR3 loop: CASSPDGGETQYF. CDR3 nucleotides: TGTGCCAGCAGCCCTGATGGGGGGGAGACCCAGTACTTC.

This clone occurred once. J is TRBJ2-1 and V is TRBV5-8; the D gene is possibly TRBD2 (6 bases). Germline CDR1 reads SGHTS; CDR2 reads YDEGEE. CDR3 length: 16 amino acids. V lost 4 bases, J lost 8 bases, and 22 bases lay in between. This chain's CDR3 is CASSPAGGPARYEQFF. The CDR3, as DNA: TGTGCCAGCAGCCCCGCCGGGGGACCGGCCAGGTATGAGCAGTTCTTC.

V usage is TRBV4-2 and J usage is TRBJ1-2, with 8 bases matching TRBD1. The CDR3 sequence is 14 residues long. Trimming took 4 bases from V and 8 from J; bases not matched to a gene: 9. Germline CDR1 and CDR2: LGHNA and YNFKEQ. CDR3 DNA sequence: TGTGCCAGCAGCCTCCTCCGGACAGGGAACGGCTACACCTTC. Its translation: CASSLLRTGNGYTF.

Here the CDR3 DNA reads TGTGCCAGCAGCCCCCTTACAGCTTACAATGAGCAGTTCTTC. Its protein is CASSPLTAYNEQFF. V usage is TRBV6-1 and J usage is TRBJ2-1; D is unclear. Deletions cut 6 bases from V and 4 bases from J, with 13 bases between. Germline loops: CDR1 MNHNS, CDR2 SASEGT. There are 14 residues in the CDR3.

V gene TRBV6-1 combines with J gene TRBJ1-3; D is uncertain. From germline, CDR1 is MNHNS and CDR2 SASEGT. V was trimmed by 10 bases and J by 8 bases, leaving 9 bases between them. The CDR3 contains 10 residues. CDR3 loop: CATSLYTIYF. Here the CDR3 DNA reads TGTGCCACTTCACTCTACACCATATATTTT.